This T cell receptor beta chain is from a study of cytomegalovirus exposure and HLA in healthy donors (TCRdb year 2017). A note on the overall study: An earlier analysis of several hundred of the donors reported about 250 Gb of sequence data and 117 million unique TCR beta sequences from about 180 million T cells. A handful of DR-DQ haplotypes were handled as single units for association and clustering because linkage in the cohort was strong. Across some 400 genotyped donors of the cohort, an average of about 250,000 unique TCR beta nucleotide sequences per donor were sequenced, and 15% to 20% of those sequences were non-productive. HLA typing included class I and class II loci at four-digit resolution. Approximately 310 gigabases of sequencing data and 91 million or so unique TCR sequences made up an early release that covered several hundred HLA-typed donors. To study patterns of TCR occurrence, a later analysis re-analyzed previously published TCR beta repertoires from 500 to 850 donors and added high-resolution HLA genotyping. To predict cytomegalovirus infection status, the study combined high-throughput TCR immunosequencing, statistical association of individual TCRs with disease status, and machine learning. The T cell repertoires of roughly 660 subjects were profiled by immunosequencing and related to cytomegalovirus serostatus. The genetic ancestry cluster associated with self-reported Caucasian donors included over 65% of the 398 genotyped donors. The study was designed to test whether signatures of past pathogen exposure could be identified by cataloging public T cell receptors. A later genetic analysis took genome-wide SNP genotypes for about three fifths of the roughly 670 donors and used that subset as a discovery cohort. Every repertoire in the discovery cohort had been generated on one and the same sequencing platform. In an earlier analysis of 587 of the donors, high-throughput TCR beta sequencing was used to judge whether each TCR beta V gene segment behaved as functional or pseudogenic. A separate validation cohort of 100 to 150 different subjects was used in addition to the approximately 700-subject first cohort. Donor age, sex, ethnicity and CMV serostatus were collected together with the repertoire data. In the later analysis, no new phenotypic data were used to find candidate immune exposures; instead, reliance was placed on TCR beta sequences and their occurrence across donors. The number of typed donors differed by locus: roughly 620-630 for A, B, C, DRB1 and DQB1; approximately 520 for DQA1; about 600 for DPA1; and about 470 for DPB1.

CDR1 and CDR2 were assigned from the germline V gene as ENHRY and SYGVKD. Including cysteine and phenylalanine, the CDR3 has 14 amino acids. The only DNA kept is the CDR3, 42 bases in frame from the first base. The junction shows trimming of 4 bases on V and 4 bases on J, and the gene matches do not reach 4 bases of it. The library was produced with the immunoSEQ multiplex PCR assay. For the multiplex PCR, a mixture combining 60 forward primers for TCR Vbeta segments and 13 reverse primers for TCR Jbeta segments was used. The CDR3 region of rearranged TCR beta genes was amplified from genomic DNA with a multiplex PCR assay. The Illumina HiSeq System was used to sequence the amplified TCR beta libraries as 87-base-pair reads. On the authors' methods: In a later analysis, 70 million to 95 million unique TCR beta chains were counted across the 666 repertoires, and approximately 11 million of these chains were shared by at least two donors. To remove PCR and sequencing errors, raw reads were error-corrected and collapsed into unique sequences using a nearest-neighbor algorithm that merged closely related sequences. V, D and J gene segments were assigned by aligning CDR3 sequences to IMGT reference sequences. For a sequence to be retained, a match of at least six nucleotides was required to both a V gene segment and a J gene segment. A rearrangement was called productive if the CDR3 had no stop codons and remained in frame with V and J, and every other rearrangement was called non-productive. CDR3 was defined by IMGT convention, running from the second conserved V-encoded cysteine to the conserved J-encoded phenylalanine. In an earlier analysis of more than 550 of the donors, sequences lacking an unambiguous match to a single V gene segment were excluded. An earlier analysis of around 600 of the donors classified V segments as functional when productive rearrangements were above 56.7% and as segregating when the standard deviation between donors was above 5%. A statistical classification framework was developed to diagnose cytomegalovirus status using the catalog of TCR beta chain sequences. In a later analysis, TCR nucleotide sequences were compared against IMGT/GENE-DB human TR gene sequences so that V and J genes could be assigned. Using the TCRdist pipeline, a later analysis assigned CDR3 sequences along with most-parsimonious VDJ recombination scenarios. A later analysis defined each TCR beta chain by its CDR3 amino acid sequence plus V-gene family, and excluded reads lacking a unique V-gene family. A later analysis removed nearly 600 highly shared, low-generation-probability nucleotide sequences to deal with suspected cross-contamination and a sequencing artifact. In a later analysis, a clonal expansion index for each public chain was calculated from normalized within-repertoire ranks of inferred template counts. In a later analysis, generation probabilities were computed with a VDJ recombination model fitted to out-of-frame rearrangements, and the resulting probabilities were checked against IGoR. Hypergeometric tests were used in a later analysis to score TCR-TCR, TCR-HLA and TCR-CMV co-occurrence, with a repertoire-size bias correction applied to the TCR pairs. A later analysis estimated false discovery rates by permuting HLA or CMV assignments 20 times. In a later analysis, co-occurring TCRs were grouped using DBSCAN, with TCRdist sequence similarity added in when clustering inside HLA-allele-positive subsets. Repertoires with fewer than 30,000 or more than 120,000 public chains were left out of co-occurrence clustering, as were four to six repertoires with anomalous nucleotide sharing. TCRdb re-hosts the immuneACCESS table, in-frame sequences only. Its copies lack some clones; in the studies checked, an unresolved V gene accounts for under half of them, and the cause for the rest is not known. D and trimming were read from the DNA, whereas the V and J calls and clone size are those reported in that table. This sample comprises some 100,000 clones, 76% of them detected only once. Clones ranked in the top ten supply 10% to 15% of the sample.

The cohort was made up of about 610 healthy bone marrow donors. All cohort members were sampled while nominally healthy, although unrecorded immune exposures were likely present. The donor was CMV seropositive and was included in the group of some 290 seropositive cohort members. Each donor provided a peripheral blood sample, and peripheral blood mononuclear cells were used for TCR beta sequencing. The Qiagen DNeasy Blood Extraction Kit was used to extract genomic DNA from the blood cell samples. The paper as a whole reports these results and caveats: Across donors, most TCR sequences were observed very rarely, whereas some public TCRs were present in many individuals. An earlier analysis of 587 of the donors showed that most TCR beta V segments appeared in productive rearrangements either about 87% or about 30% of the time, which broadly matched IMGT annotations. A later analysis associated about 18,000 TCR beta sequences with specific HLA alleles at a false discovery rate of 0.05. A later genetic analysis associated a missense DCLRE1C variant with V-gene and J-gene trimming of TCR beta chains, and an independent cohort replicated the association. In a later analysis, HLA-associated TCR beta chains were found to be more clonally expanded and to have lower generation probabilities than equally common non-associated chains. Because HLA typing was unavailable for some donors at each locus, only the typed subset was used in association tests. A total of roughly 160 TCR beta chains were listed by the study as associated with cytomegalovirus. Assigning TCR associations to individual alleles was difficult when HLA alleles, especially DR and DQ, strongly co-occurred. Linkage disequilibrium might explain the correlated functional status among segregating V segments, but an unknown experimental factor could not be ruled out. A further reported finding was that TCR beta sequences accurately predicted the HLA-A and HLA-B alleles for most subjects in the first cohort. In a later genetic analysis, fewer N-insertions in productive TCRs were reported among donors in an Asian-associated ancestry cluster than the approximately 670-donor mean. The only immune exposure information available for the cohort was CMV serostatus. Presence/absence analyses assumed roughly uniform sequencing depth across donors, an assumption that may not hold. In a later analysis, most CMV-associated TCR beta chains were found to appear HLA-restricted, with HLA associations seemingly driven largely by CMV exposure. A group of highly shared sequence variants was considered likely to be a technical artifact of the sequencing pipeline. The 87-base-pair reads could not distinguish some IMGT-functional V segments, including TRBV6-2 and TRBV6-3, so those segments were excluded. The cohort was sequenced for TCR beta chains only, and without alpha or paired-chain data the features that could be detected were limited. Around 16 rarely observed V segments, including chromosome 9 orphons, were excluded from the earlier analysis of a few hundred of the donors because counts were too low. Cytomegalovirus status was reported to be diagnosed by the classifier with high specificity and sensitivity in both the original and validation cohorts. It was suggested by the authors that the approach could potentially be generalized to other disease states and immunological phenotypes. In a later analysis, several top co-occurrence clusters were reported to appear linked to parvovirus B19, influenza, CMV and Epstein-Barr virus. In vitro tests confirmed that three of the cytomegalovirus-associated TCR beta chains recognize cytomegalovirus antigens. A later analysis found that TCR association rates varied across HLA loci, with DRB1 alleles showing the most associated TCRs and HLA-C alleles the fewest.

On this clone: What antigen it recognizes has not been identified. Base qualities are not recorded, but no much larger clone differs from it by a single base.

The receptor's source is a woman in her thirties or forties in good health and CMV-seropositive. This receptor chain uses TRBV10-3 and TRBJ1-2, and TRBD1 aligns with 9 junction nucleotides. Sequenced: PBMCs. The nucleotide sequence is TGTGCCATCAGTGCGGACAGGGGCGGCTATGGCTACACCTTC. The translation is CAISADRGGYGYTF.